The next 23 T cell receptor beta chains were all read from a single sample in a study of blood T cells in healthy people across ages. Together with a sample-barcoded 5' primer, a J-beta primer mix was included in a second PCR lasting about 7 to 11 cycles. TCRdb called the 5' RACE reads again in MiXCR, with one record for every CDR3 protein. The table lists some 850,000 distinct CDR3 sequences, roughly 24% of them singletons, with approximately 2.9% in the top ten. The same specimen was also included in a second study, on T cells of mothers and their children.

The sequenced material came from blood. These receptors were collected from a boy between 10 and 17 years old in good health.

This clonotype was counted a few times. This chain uses TRBV15 with TRBJ1-4, with a possible D match to TRBD1 (6 bases). The CDR3 runs to 16 residues. V lost 3 bases and J lost 5, with 16 bases in between. Germline CDR1 and CDR2: LNHNV and YYDKDF (reference sequence). The CDR3 bases are TGTGCCACCAGCAGTCGGCTGGACAGACTGAATGAAAAACTGTTTTTT. Its protein product is CATSSRLDRLNEKLFF.

The V and J genes are TRBV20-1 and TRBJ2-1; D is unresolved. The CDR3 contains 13 residues. V lost 0 bases to trimming and J lost 2 bases, with 5 bases between them. Per the germline V gene, CDR1 is DFQATT and CDR2 is SNEGSKA (reference sequence). The CDR3 coding sequence is TGCAGTGCTAGAGATCTCCCCTACAATGAGCAGTTCTTC. As protein: CSARDLPYNEQFF.

The rearrangement joins TRBV5-1 to TRBJ2-2; D may be TRBD2 (5 bases). CDR1 is SGHRS and CDR2 is YFSETQ in the germline V gene. This CDR3 is built from 15 residues. V lost 4 bases and J 0 bases, leaving 10 bases between the germline ends. The CDR3 DNA reads TGCGCCAGCAGCAGGGAGTTCGCGAACACCGGGGAGCTGTTTTTT. Translating gives CASSREFANTGELFF.

This clonotype was observed a handful of times. V is TRBV6-5 and J is TRBJ2-5; D ambiguous. The V end was cut by 10 bases, the J end by 1 base, with 13 bases between. The CDR3 is 13 amino acids. CDR1 and CDR2 from the germline V gene are MNHEY and SVGAGI. The DNA for the CDR3 is TGTGCCACCCGAGGCACAGCCCAAGAGACCCAGTACTTC. It yields the protein CATRGTAQETQYF.

This clonotype was seen repeatedly, ten times or more. V and J are TRBV7-6 and TRBJ1-1, with D possibly being TRBD1 (5 bases). Germline lookup yields CDR1 SGHVS and CDR2 FNYEAQ. This CDR3 is built from 15 residues. Between the trimmed V and J ends, which lost 2 bases and 1 base, there was a span of 11 bases. The CDR3 nucleotides read TGTGCCAGCAGCTTAATGGTTGGGGGGAACACTGAAGCTTTCTTT. Its protein product is CASSLMVGGNTEAFF.

The chain links TRBV7-6 to TRBJ2-5; D might be TRBD1 or TRBD2, each matching 5 bases. Trimming left V 6 bases short and J 4 bases short, with 12 bases between. Per the germline V gene, CDR1 is SGHVS and CDR2 is FNYEAQ. The CDR3 is made up of 13 amino acids. For the CDR3, the DNA is TGTGCCAGCAGTAAAATTGGGGGAGAGACCCAGTACTTC. Protein sequence: CASSKIGGETQYF.

The rearrangement uses TRBV5-4 and TRBJ1-6, with D unresolved. Trimming cost V 4 bases and J 0 bases, with 8 bases left between them. CDR1 and CDR2 from the germline V gene are SGHNT and YYREEE (reference sequence). This CDR3 spans 15 amino acids. DNA of the CDR3: TGTGCCAGCAGCCCCTGGGGCTCCTATAATTCACCCCTCCACTTT. Amino acid sequence: CASSPWGSYNSPLHF.

The CDR3 nucleotides read TGCAGCGTTGAGGTTGCCAGTAAAATGAACACTGAAGCTTTCTTT. It is translated as CSVEVASKMNTEAFF. V is TRBV29-1 and J is TRBJ1-1; D unclear. This CDR3 has 15 amino acids. Germline CDR1 SQVTM, CDR2 ANQGSEA. V was clipped by 3 bases and J by 0 bases, with 14 bases between them.

This clonotype was seen a few times. This sequence joins TRBV30 and TRBJ2-5, with 7 nucleotides matching TRBD2. V was pared by 3 bases and J by 2 bases, with 3 bases of the junction left unmatched. The CDR3 spans 13 residues. Germline CDR1 reads GTSNPN; CDR2 reads SVGIG (reference sequence). CDR3 nucleotide sequence: TGTGCCTGGAGGTGGCGGGGGCAAGAGACCCAGTACTTC. Translation gives CAWRWRGQETQYF. Complete variable domain (other parts from reference TRBV30 and TRBJ2-5): SQTIHQWPATLVQPVGSPLSLECTVEGTSNPNLYWYRQAAGRGLQLLFYSVGIGQISSEVPQNLSASRPQDRQFILSSKKLLLSDSGFYLCAWRWRGQETQYFGPGTRLLVL.

This clonotype appeared a few times. The rearrangement joins TRBV10-3 to TRBJ2-2; 11 bases map to TRBD2. CDR1 ENHRY and CDR2 SYGVKD come from the germline V gene. The CDR3 has 17 amino acids. V was clipped by 6 bases and J by 0 bases; unmatched bases: 6. The CDR3 DNA follows: TGTGCCATCAGGGGACTAGCGGCCCCTGCGAACACCGGGGAGCTGTTTTTT. Protein product: CAIRGLAAPANTGELFF.

This chain joins TRBV12-5 and TRBJ1-1; no reliable D call. The CDR3 covers 13 residues. V was clipped by 1 base and J by 5 bases, with 8 bases between them. The germline V gene encodes CDR1 LGHNT and CDR2 FRNRAP. CDR3 loop: CASGLEGLTEAFF. CDR3 nucleotides: TGTGCTAGTGGTTTGGAAGGGTTGACTGAAGCTTTCTTT.

In the case of this clonotype: At one of its ends the junction is not consistent with the germline gene, which may arise from a read error. The chain combines TRBV5-5 with TRBJ2-5; D possibly matches TRBD1 or TRBD2 (6 bases each). This CDR3 region has 15 residues. Germline V gives CDR1 SGHKS, CDR2 YYEKEE (reference sequence). The CDR3 region is CASSRGYRDQETLYF. In DNA, the CDR3 is TGTGCCAGCAGCCGGGGGTACAGGGACCAAGAGACCCTGTACTTC.

The CDR3 sequence is CASSPGWPPEPQHF. CDR3 coding DNA: TGTGCCAGCAGCCCGGGGTGGCCACCGGAGCCCCAGCATTTT. V gene TRBV7-2 combines with J gene TRBJ1-5; D is unclear. V dropped 5 bases and J dropped 8 bases, with 16 bases sitting between them. The CDR3 loop spans 14 amino acids. Germline-derived CDR1 and CDR2 are SGHTA and FQGNSA.

The rearrangement links TRBV6-2 or TRBV6-3 to TRBJ1-1; 7 positions agree with TRBD1. This CDR3 comprises 13 residues. Losses at the gene ends were 6 bases for V and 3 bases for J; bases not matched to a gene: 4. The germline CDR1 and CDR2 sequences are MNHEY and SVGEGT. The CDR3 reads CASRQDRHTEAFF. The CDR3 DNA reads TGTGCCAGCAGACAGGACAGGCACACTGAAGCTTTCTTT.

V is TRBV4-1 and J is TRBJ1-4, with D perhaps TRBD1 (5 bases). V was pared by 4 bases and J by 5 bases, with 11 bases between. Germline lookup yields CDR1 MGHRA and CDR2 YSYEKL. This CDR3 has 14 residues. In nucleotides, the CDR3 is TGCGCCAGCAGCCCCAGACAGATGAATGAAAAACTGTTTTTT. As protein: CASSPRQMNEKLFF.

The sample holds many counts of this clonotype. The rearrangement uses TRBV7-2 and TRBJ2-1, with a weak D call TRBD2 (6 bases). CDR1 SGHTA and CDR2 FQGNSA come from the germline V gene. Deletions cut 4 bases from V and 9 bases from J, with 10 bases between. CDR3 size: 12 residues. The CDR3 is CASSSSGVEQFF. DNA of the CDR3: TGTGCCAGCAGCTCGTCGGGGGTTGAGCAGTTCTTC.

The chain combines TRBV6-5 with TRBJ2-7; D might be TRBD1 (5 bases). CDR1 is MNHEY, CDR2 SVGAGI, per germline. CDR3 length: 13 residues. V was cut by 4 bases and J by 6 bases, with 13 bases left in between. CDR3 sequence: CASSCGERGEQYF. The CDR3 nucleotides are TGTGCCAGCAGTTGTGGAGAAAGGGGCGAGCAGTACTTC.

This clonotype has at least ten counts. The chain employs TRBV5-1 and TRBJ2-1; 11 bases match TRBD2. Unmatched junction bases numbered 2, after V lost 4 bases and J lost 2 bases. This CDR3 has 15 residues. The V gene's germline CDR1 is SGHRS and CDR2 YFSETQ. DNA of the CDR3: TGCGCCAGCAGCCCGGGACTAGCGGCCTACAATGAGCAGTTCTTC. It yields the protein CASSPGLAAYNEQFF.

This clonotype was observed once. V and J are TRBV12-3 or TRBV12-4 and TRBJ2-5; 11 bases agree with TRBD2. Trimming took 6 bases from V and 5 from J; bases not matched to a gene: 8. This CDR3 has 15 residues. The CDR3 bases are TGTGCCAGCAGCCGAACACTAGCGGGGGTGGAGACCCAGTACTTC. Translation gives CASSRTLAGVETQYF.

Points on this clonotype: A much larger clonotype is one base distant, so this may be a read error. The J gene is TRBJ2-5, the V gene TRBV4-1; possible D gene TRBD2, 6 bases. The V end lost 7 bases, the J end lost 1 base, and 16 bases lay between the germline ends. The CDR3 covers 15 residues. Germline V lookup: CDR1 MGHRA, CDR2 YSYEKL. CDR3 protein: CASILRRGSQETQYF. The CDR3 DNA reads as TGCGCCAGCATCCTCCGACGGGGGAGCCAAGAGACCCAGTACTTC.

The sample holds a few counts of this clonotype. The V gene is TRBV28, the J gene TRBJ2-3; D may be TRBD2 (5 bases). CDR1 and CDR2 (germline): MDHEN, SYDVKM. This CDR3 has 14 amino acids. Between the trimmed V and J ends, which lost 8 bases and 0 bases, there was a span of 12 bases. The CDR3, as DNA: TGTGCCAGCCTGGACTTGGGAAGCACAGATACGCAGTATTTT. Its protein product is CASLDLGSTDTQYF.

V and J are TRBV7-9 and TRBJ2-7; tentatively, D is TRBD2 (6 bases). The length of the CDR3 is 12 residues. V lost 5 bases to trimming and J lost 8 bases, with 13 bases between them. The germline gives CDR1 SEHNR, CDR2 FQNEAQ (reference sequence). CDR3 sequence (DNA): TGTGCCAGCAGCAAACCCGGGGGACAGCAGTACTTC. Translation gives CASSKPGGQQYF.

The chain recombines TRBV9 with TRBJ2-2; TRBD1 aligns across 7 bases. CDR1 is SGDLS, CDR2 YYNGEE, per germline. There are 18 residues in the CDR3. V lost 3 bases, J lost 0 bases, and 11 bases stayed unmatched. The DNA for the CDR3 is TGTGCCAGCAGCGACCCTAAACAGGGGCCCTCGAACACCGGGGAGCTGTTTTTT. Amino acid sequence: CASSDPKQGPSNTGELFF.